The source of this T cell receptor beta chain is a study of T cell responses to AZD1222 COVID-19 vaccine. Study-level findings and limits: Females made up more of the donors, who were largely white British, and clonal diversity may have come out too low. Two doses of AZD1222 preceded a rise in Spike-specific TCR breadth and depth. At baseline, just a handful of AZD1222 recipients tested seropositive.

The CDR3 is 13 amino acids. Germline CDR1 and CDR2: SEHNR and FQNEAQ (reference sequence). V was shortened by 5 bases and J by 8 bases, with 13 bases between the two germline ends. This table comes from immunoSEQ multiplex PCR, and its TCRdb copy is limited to in-frame clones, with some not included. This table has some 79,000 clones, around 80% appearing once. As to this clone: No antigen is known for it.

Second doses at about 4 or about 12 weeks were pooled. The V gene is TRBV7-9, the J gene TRBJ2-1, with D possibly matching TRBD2 (5 bases). Specimen: peripheral blood, collected 28 days after the second AZD1222 dose. The sequence was obtained from an adult who received the AZD1222 COVID-19 vaccine. This chain's CDR3 is CASSATSSHEQFF. The CDR3 DNA reads as TGTGCCAGCAGCGCCACTAGTAGCCATGAGCAGTTCTTC. Complete variable domain (other parts from reference TRBV7-9 and TRBJ2-1): DTGVSQNPRHKITKRGQNVTFRCDPISEHNRLYWYRQTLGQGPEFLTYFQNEAQLEKSRLLSDRFSAERPKGSFSTLEIQRTEQGDSAMYLCASSATSSHEQFFGPGTRLTVL.